This T cell receptor beta chain is drawn from a study of early T cells in non-severe SARS-CoV-2 infection. As for the study in general: Bulk RNA taken from unsorted whole blood was sequenced, leaving chains unpaired.

General study findings and limits: Anti-spike CD8 responses were favored by VDJdb matching, which missed private and CD4 specificities.

TCRdb ran MiXCR on the 5' RACE reads and lists one entry per CDR3 protein. The data show fewer than 60,000 distinct CDR3 sequences, about 9.1% seen once. This clonotype has ten or more counts. What it recognizes is unknown. This TCR derives from an adult who was a healthcare worker with PCR-confirmed SARS-CoV-2 infection or an uninfected control (not recorded which). Sequencing input: whole blood.

CDR3 region: CASGFGTEAFF. The CDR3 bases are TGTGCTAGTGGTTTTGGCACTGAAGCTTTCTTT. The chain carries TRBV12-5 and TRBJ1-1; no definite D call. Looked up from germline, CDR1 is LGHNT and CDR2 is FRNRAP. Trimming took off 3 bases at V and 4 bases at J, with 3 bases between the two ends. The CDR3 length is 11 residues.